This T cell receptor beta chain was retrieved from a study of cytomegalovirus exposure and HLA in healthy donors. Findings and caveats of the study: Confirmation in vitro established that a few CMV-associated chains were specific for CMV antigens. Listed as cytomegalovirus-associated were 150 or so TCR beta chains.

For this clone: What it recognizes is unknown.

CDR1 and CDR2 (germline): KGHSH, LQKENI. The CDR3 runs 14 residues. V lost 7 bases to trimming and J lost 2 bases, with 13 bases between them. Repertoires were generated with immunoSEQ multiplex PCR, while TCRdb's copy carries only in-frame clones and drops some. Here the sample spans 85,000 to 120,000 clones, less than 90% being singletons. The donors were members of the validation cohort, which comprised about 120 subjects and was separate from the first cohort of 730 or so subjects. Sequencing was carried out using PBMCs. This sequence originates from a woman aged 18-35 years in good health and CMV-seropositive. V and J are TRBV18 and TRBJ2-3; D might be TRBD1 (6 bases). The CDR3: CASFQGPNTDTQYF. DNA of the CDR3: TGTGCCAGCTTCCAGGGGCCCAACACAGATACGCAGTATTTT. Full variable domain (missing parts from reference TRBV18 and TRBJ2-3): NAGVMQNPRHLVRRRGQEARLRCSPMKGHSHVYWYRQLPEEGLKFMVYLQKENIIDESGMPKERFSAEFPKEGPSILRIQQVVRGDSAAYFCASFQGPNTDTQYFGPGTRLTVL.